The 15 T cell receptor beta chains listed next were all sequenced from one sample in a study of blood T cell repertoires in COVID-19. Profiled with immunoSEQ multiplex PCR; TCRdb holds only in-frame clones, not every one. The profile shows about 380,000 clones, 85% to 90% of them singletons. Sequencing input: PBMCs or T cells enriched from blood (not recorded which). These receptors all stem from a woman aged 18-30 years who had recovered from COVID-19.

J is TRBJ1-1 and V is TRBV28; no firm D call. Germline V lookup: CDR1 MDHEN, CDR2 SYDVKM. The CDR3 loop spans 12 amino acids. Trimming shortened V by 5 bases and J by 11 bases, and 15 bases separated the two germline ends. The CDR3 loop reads CASSPKLIIAFF. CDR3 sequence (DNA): TGTGCCAGCAGTCCCAAACTGATAATTGCTTTCTTT.

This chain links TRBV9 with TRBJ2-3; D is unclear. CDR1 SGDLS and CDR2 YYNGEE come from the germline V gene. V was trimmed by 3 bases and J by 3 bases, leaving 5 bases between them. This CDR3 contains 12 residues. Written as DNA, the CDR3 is TGTGCCAGCAGCGATCTGACAGATACGCAGTATTTT. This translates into CASSDLTDTQYF.

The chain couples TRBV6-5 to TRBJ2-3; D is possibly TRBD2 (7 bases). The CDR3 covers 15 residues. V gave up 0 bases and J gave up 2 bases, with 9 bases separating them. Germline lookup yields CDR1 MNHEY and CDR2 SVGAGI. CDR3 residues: CASSYSGGATDTQYF. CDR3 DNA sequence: TGTGCCAGCAGTTACTCGGGGGGGGCCACAGATACGCAGTATTTT.

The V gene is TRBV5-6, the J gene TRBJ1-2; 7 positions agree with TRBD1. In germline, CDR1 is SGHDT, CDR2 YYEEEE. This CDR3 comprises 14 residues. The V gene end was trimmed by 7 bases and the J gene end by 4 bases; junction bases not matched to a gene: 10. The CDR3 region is CASHKRTGVYGYTF. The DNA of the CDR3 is TGTGCCAGCCATAAAAGGACAGGCGTCTATGGCTACACCTTC.

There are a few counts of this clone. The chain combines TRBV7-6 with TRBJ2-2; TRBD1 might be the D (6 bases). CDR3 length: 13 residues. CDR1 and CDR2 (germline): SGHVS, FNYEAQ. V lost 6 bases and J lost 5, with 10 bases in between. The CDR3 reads CASSYRETGELFF. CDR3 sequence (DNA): TGTGCCAGCAGTTACAGGGAGACCGGGGAGCTGTTTTTT.

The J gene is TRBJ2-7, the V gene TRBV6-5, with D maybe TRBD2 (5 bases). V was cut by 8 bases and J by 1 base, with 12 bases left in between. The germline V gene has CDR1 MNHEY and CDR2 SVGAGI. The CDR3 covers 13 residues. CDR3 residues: CASDSSNSYEQYF. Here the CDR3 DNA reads TGTGCCAGCGATTCTAGCAATTCCTACGAGCAGTACTTC.

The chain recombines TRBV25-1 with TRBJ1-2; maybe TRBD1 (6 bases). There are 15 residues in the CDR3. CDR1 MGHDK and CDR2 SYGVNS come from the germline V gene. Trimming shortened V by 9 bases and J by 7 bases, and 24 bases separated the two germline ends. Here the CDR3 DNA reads TGTGCCAGTTTCTCGGACAGCTTGATTTTAGGTGGCTACACCTTC. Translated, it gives CASFSDSLILGGYTF.

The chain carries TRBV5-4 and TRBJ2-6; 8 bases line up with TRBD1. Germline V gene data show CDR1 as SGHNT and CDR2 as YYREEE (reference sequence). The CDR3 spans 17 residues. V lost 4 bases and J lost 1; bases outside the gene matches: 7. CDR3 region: CASSPGTGRSGANVLTF. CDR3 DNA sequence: TGTGCCAGCAGCCCCGGGACAGGAAGGTCTGGGGCCAACGTCCTGACTTTC.

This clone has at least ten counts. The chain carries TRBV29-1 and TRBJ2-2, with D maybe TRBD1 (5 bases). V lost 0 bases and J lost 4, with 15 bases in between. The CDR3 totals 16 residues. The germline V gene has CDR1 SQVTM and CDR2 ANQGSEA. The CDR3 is CSVEEDKGNPTGELFF. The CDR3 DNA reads TGCAGCGTTGAAGAAGATAAGGGGAACCCCACCGGGGAGCTGTTTTTT.

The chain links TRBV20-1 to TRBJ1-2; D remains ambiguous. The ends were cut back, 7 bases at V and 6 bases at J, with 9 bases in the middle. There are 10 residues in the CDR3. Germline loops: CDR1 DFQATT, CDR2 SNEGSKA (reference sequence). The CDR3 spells CSVELDGYTF. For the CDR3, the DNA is TGCAGTGTAGAATTAGATGGCTACACCTTC.

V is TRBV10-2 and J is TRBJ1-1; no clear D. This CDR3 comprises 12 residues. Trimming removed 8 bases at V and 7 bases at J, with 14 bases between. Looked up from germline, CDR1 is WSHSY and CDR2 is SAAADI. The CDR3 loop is CASSREVSEAFF. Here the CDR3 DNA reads TGCGCCAGCTCCCGGGAGGTCAGTGAAGCTTTCTTT.

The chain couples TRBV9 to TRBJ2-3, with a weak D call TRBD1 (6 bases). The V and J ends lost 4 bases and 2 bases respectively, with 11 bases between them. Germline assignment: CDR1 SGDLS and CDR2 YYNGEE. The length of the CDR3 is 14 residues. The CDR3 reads CASSIGTTTDTQYF. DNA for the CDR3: TGTGCCAGCAGCATAGGGACAACCACAGATACGCAGTATTTT.

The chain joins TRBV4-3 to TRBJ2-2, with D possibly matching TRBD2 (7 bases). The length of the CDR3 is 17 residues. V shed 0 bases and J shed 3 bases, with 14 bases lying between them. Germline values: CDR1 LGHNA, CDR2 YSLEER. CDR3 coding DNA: TGCGCCAGCAGCCAAGACATTCGGGGGGCCCACACCGGGGAGCTGTTTTTT. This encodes CASSQDIRGAHTGELFF.

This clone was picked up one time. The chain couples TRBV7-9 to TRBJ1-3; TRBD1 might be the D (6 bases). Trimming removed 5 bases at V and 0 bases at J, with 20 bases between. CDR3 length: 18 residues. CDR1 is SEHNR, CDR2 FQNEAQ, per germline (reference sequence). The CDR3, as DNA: TGTGCCAGCAGCCGGGACACCGTAACCCCGCGCTCTGGAAACACCATATATTTT. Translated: CASSRDTVTPRSGNTIYF. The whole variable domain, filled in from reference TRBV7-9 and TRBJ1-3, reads DTGVSQNPRHKITKRGQNVTFRCDPISEHNRLYWYRQTLGQGPEFLTYFQNEAQLEKSRLLSDRFSAERPKGSFSTLEIQRTEQGDSAMYLCASSRDTVTPRSGNTIYFGEGSWLTVV.

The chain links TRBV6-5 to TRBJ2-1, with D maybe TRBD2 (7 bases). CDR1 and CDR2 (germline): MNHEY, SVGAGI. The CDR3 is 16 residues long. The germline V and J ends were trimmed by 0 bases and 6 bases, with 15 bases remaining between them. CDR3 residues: CASSYSGRGGRNEQFF. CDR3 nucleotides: TGTGCCAGCAGTTACTCGGGTCGCGGGGGCCGCAATGAGCAGTTCTTC.